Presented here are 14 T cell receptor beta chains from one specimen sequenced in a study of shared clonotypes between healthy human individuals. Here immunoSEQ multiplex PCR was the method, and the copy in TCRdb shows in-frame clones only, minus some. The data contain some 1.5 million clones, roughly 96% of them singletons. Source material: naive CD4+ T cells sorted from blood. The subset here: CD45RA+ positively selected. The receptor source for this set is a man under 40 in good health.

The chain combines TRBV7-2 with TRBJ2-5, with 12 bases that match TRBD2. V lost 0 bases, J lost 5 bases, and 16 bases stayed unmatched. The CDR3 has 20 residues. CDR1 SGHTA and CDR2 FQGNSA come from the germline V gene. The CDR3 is CASSLALGRRRTSGIETQYF. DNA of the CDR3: TGTGCCAGCAGCTTAGCGCTGGGACGACGAAGGACTAGCGGGATTGAGACCCAGTACTTC.

The CDR3 protein is CASSPGLAGAETQYF. The CDR3 nucleotides are TGTGCCAGCAGCCCGGGGCTAGCGGGAGCAGAGACCCAGTACTTC. The rearrangement links TRBV28 to TRBJ2-5; 10 bases line up with TRBD2. The junction had 8 bases not matched to a gene; V was cut back by 6 bases and J by 4 bases. The CDR3 is 15 residues long. Germline loops: CDR1 MDHEN, CDR2 SYDVKM. The full variable domain, in which reference TRBV28 and TRBJ2-5 provide the parts outside the CDR3, is DVKVTQSSRYLVKRTGEKVFLECVQDMDHENMFWYRQDPGLGLRLIYFSYDVKMKEKGDIPEGYSVSREKKERFSLILESASTNQTSMYLCASSPGLAGAETQYFGPGTRLLVL.

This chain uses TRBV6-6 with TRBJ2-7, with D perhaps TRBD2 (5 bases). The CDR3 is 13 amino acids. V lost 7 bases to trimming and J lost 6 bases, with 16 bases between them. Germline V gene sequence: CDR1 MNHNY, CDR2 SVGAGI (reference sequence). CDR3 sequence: CASTPVPRAEQYF. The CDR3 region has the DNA TGTGCCAGCACTCCTGTTCCGAGGGCCGAGCAGTACTTC.

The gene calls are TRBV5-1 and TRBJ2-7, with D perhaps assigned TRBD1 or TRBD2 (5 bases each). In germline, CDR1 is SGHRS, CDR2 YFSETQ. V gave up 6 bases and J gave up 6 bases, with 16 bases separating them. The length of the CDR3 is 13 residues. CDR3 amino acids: CASKEGSPSEQYF. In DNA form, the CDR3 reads TGCGCCAGCAAAGAGGGGTCGCCCTCCGAGCAGTACTTC.

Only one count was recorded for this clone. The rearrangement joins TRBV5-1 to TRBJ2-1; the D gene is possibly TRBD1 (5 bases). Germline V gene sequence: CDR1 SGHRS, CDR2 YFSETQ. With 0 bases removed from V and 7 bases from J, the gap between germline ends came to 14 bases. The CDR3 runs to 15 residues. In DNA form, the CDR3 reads TGCGCCAGCAGCTTGGGGCCCGCAGGGCCGAATGAGCAGTTCTTC. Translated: CASSLGPAGPNEQFF.

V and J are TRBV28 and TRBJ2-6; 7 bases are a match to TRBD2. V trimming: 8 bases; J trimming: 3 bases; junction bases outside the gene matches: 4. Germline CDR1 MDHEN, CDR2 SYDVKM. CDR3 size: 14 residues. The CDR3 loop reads CASGGRVGANVLTF. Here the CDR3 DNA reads TGTGCCAGCGGGGGGAGGGTTGGGGCCAACGTCCTGACTTTC.

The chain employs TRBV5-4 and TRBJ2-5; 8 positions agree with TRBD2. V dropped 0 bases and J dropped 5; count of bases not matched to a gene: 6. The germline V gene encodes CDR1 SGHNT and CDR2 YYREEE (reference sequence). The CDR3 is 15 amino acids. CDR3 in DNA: TGTGCCAGCAGCTTGGCCACGGGAGGGGGGGAGACCCAGTACTTC. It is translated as CASSLATGGGETQYF. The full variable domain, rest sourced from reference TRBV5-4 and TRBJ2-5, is ETGVTQSPTHLIKTRGQQVTLRCSSQSGHNTVSWYQQALGQGPQFIFQYYREEENGRGNFPPRFSGLQFPNYSSELNVNALELDDSALYLCASSLATGGGETQYFGPGTRLLVL.

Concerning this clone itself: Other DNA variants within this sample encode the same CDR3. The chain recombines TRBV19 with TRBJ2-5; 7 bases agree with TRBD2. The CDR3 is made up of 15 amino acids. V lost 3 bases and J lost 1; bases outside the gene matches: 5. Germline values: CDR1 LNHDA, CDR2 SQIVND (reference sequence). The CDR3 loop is CASSILAGPQETQYF. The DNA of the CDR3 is TGTGCCAGTAGTATCTTAGCGGGTCCCCAAGAGACCCAGTACTTC.

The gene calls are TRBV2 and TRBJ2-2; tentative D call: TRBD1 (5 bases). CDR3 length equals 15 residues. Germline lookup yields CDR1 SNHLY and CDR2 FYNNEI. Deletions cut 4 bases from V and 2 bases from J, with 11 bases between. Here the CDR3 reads CASSVSRVNTGELFF. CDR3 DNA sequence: TGTGCCAGCAGTGTTAGCAGGGTTAACACCGGGGAGCTGTTTTTT. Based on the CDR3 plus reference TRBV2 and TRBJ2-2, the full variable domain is EPEVTQTPSHQVTQMGQEVILRCVPISNHLYFYWYRQILGQKVEFLVSFYNNEISEKSEIFDDQFSVERPDGSNFTLKIRSTKLEDSAMYFCASSVSRVNTGELFFGEGSRLTVL.

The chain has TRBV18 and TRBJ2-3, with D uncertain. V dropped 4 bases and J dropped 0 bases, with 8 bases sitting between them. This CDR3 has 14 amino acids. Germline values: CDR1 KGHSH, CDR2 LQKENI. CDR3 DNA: TGTGCCAGCTCACTACTACATAGCACAGATACGCAGTATTTT. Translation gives CASSLLHSTDTQYF.

The CDR3 sequence: CASSEGGVLYRNEQFF. CDR3 in DNA: TGTGCCAGCAGTGAGGGGGGCGTCCTGTACCGCAATGAGCAGTTCTTC. The chain combines TRBV2 with TRBJ2-1; perhaps D is TRBD1 or TRBD2 (6 bases each). V lost 3 bases and J 6 bases, leaving 18 bases between the germline ends. Germline CDR1 and CDR2: SNHLY and FYNNEI. This CDR3 comprises 16 residues.

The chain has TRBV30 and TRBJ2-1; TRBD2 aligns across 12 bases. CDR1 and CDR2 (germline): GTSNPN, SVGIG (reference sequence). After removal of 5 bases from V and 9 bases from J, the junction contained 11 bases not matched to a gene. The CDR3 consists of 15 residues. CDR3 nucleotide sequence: TGTGCCTGGCAGATTAGACTAGCGGGAGTAGGTGAGCAGTTCTTC. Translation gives CAWQIRLAGVGEQFF.

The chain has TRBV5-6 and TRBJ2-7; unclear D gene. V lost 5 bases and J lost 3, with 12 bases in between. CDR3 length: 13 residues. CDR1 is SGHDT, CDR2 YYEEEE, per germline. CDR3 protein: CASRVLSDYEQYF. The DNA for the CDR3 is TGTGCCAGCAGGGTGTTATCGGACTACGAGCAGTACTTC.

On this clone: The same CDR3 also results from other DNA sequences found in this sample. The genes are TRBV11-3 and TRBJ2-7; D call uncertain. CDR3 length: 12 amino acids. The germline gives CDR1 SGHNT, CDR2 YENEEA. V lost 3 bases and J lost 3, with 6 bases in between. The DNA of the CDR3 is TGTGCCAGCAGCTTGGATGGCTACGAGCAGTACTTC. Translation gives CASSLDGYEQYF.